This TCR beta chain was recovered during a study of blood T cells in healthy people across ages. Points from the study as a whole: The CMV status of each donor remained undetermined, and this could have confounded shifts in expanded clonotypes.

The ends lost 4 bases at V and 2 bases at J; junction bases unmatched: 4. This CDR3 region has 16 residues. The germline V gene has CDR1 SGHRS and CDR2 YFSETQ. It was with a sample-barcoded 5' primer and a J-beta primer mix that a second PCR of roughly 6 to 11 cycles was run. TCRdb independently ran MiXCR on the 5' RACE reads; one entry per CDR3 protein. The sample lists about 800,000 distinct CDR3 sequences; roughly 25% were seen once. This clonotype was seen only a few times. Its antigen is currently unknown. All donors came from Russia, were Caucasian and healthy, and spanned ages about 6 to 100. The sample was also reused in another study, on T cells of mothers and their children.

What was sequenced was blood. J is TRBJ2-3 and V is TRBV5-1, with 13 bases that match TRBD2. This TCR was recovered from a boy aged 5 to 17 in good health. The CDR3 sequence is CASSVGLAGITDTQYF. The CDR3 DNA reads as TGCGCCAGCAGCGTGGGACTAGCGGGGATCACAGATACGCAGTATTTT.